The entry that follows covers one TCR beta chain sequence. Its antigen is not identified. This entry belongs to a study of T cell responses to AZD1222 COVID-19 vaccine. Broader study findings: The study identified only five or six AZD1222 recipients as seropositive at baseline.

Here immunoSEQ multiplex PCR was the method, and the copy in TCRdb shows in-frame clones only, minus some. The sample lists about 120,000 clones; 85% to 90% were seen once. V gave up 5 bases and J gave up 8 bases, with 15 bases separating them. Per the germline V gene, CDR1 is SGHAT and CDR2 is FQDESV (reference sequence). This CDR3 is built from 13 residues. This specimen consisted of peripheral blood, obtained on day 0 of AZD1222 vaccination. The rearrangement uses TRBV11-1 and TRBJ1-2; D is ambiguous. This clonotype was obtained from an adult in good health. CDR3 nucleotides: TGTGCCAGCAGCCCACGGGTTGTGGGCGGCTACACCTTC. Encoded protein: CASSPRVVGGYTF.